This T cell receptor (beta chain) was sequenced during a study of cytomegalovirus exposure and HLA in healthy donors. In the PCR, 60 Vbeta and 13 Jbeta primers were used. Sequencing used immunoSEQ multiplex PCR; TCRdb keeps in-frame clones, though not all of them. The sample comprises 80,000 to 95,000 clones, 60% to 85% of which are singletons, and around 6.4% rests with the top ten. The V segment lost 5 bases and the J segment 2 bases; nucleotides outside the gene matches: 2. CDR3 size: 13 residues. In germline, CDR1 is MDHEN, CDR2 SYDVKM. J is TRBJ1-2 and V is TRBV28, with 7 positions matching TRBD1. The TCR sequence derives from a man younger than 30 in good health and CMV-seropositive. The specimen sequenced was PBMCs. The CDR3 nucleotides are TGTGCCAGCAGTCGACAGGGAAACTATGGCTACACCTTC. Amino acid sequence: CASSRQGNYGYTF.